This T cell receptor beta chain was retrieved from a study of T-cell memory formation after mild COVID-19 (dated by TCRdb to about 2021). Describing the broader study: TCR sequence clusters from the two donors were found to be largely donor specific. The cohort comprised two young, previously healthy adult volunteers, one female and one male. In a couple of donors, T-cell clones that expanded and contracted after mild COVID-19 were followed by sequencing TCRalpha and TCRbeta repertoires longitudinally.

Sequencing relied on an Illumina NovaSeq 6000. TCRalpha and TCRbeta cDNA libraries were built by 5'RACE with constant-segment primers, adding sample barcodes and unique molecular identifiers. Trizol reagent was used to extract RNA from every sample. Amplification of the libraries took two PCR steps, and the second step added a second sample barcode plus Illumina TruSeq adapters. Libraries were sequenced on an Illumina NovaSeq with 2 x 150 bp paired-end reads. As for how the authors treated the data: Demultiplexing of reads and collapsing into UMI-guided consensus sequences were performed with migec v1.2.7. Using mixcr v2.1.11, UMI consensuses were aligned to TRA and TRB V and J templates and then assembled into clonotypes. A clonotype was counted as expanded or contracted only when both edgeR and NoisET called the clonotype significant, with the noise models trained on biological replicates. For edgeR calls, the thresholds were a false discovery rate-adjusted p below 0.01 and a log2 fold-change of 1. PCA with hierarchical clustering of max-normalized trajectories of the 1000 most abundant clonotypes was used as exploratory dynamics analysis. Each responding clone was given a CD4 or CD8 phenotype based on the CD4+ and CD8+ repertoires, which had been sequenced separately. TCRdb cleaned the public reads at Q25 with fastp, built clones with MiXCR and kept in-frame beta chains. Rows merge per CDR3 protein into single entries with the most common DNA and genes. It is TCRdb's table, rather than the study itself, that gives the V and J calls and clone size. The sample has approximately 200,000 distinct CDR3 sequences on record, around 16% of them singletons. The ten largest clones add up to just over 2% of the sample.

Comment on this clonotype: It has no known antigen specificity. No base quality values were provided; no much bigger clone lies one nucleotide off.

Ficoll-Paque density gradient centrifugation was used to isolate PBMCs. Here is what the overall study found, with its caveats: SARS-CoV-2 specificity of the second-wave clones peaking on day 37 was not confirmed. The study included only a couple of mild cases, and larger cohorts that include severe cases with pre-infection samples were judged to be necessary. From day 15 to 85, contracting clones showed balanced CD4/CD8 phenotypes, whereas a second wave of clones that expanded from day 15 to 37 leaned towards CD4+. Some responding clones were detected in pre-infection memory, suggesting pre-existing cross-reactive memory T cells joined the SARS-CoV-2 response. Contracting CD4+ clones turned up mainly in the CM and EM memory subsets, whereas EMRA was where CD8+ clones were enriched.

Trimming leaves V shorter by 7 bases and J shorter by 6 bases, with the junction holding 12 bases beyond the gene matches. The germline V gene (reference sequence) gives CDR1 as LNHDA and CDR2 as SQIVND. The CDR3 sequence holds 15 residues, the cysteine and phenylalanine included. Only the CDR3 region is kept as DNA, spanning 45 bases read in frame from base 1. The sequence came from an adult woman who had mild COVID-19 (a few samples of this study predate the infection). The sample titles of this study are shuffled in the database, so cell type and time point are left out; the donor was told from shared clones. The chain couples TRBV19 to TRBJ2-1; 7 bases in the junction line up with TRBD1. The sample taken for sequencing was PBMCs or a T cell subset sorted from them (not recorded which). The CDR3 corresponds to CASKEIGSGGNEQFF. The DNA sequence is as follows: TGTGCCAGTAAGGAGATAGGGTCAGGGGGCAATGAGCAGTTCTTC.